The text below deals with one T cell receptor beta chain. The antigen remains undetermined. Repertoires were sampled repeatedly during chemoradiotherapy. This record comes from a study of chemoradiotherapy in HPV16-positive cancers. About the research overall: Candidate HPV-specific T-cell clones and common TCR motifs came from functional assays in a couple of HPV16-positive patients.

Clones were sequenced by immunoSEQ multiplex PCR, and TCRdb holds only the in-frame ones, with some missing. The sample carries 7,500 or so clones, 71% recorded once. Germline V gives CDR1 SGDLS, CDR2 YYNGEE. The CDR3 length is 14 residues. V was shortened by 3 bases and J by 6 bases, with 15 bases between the two germline ends. Study-wide results and limits: Non-HPV-specific T cells did not expand in tumors during treatment, whereas candidate HPV-specific clones and E7-related motifs did. HPV-specific T cells were functionally defined from only two HPV16-positive patients.

Sequenced material: tumor tissue, taken from a patient who underwent chemoradiotherapy. The gene calls are TRBV9 and TRBJ1-1, with a tentative D call TRBD1 (5 bases). The receptor's source is a human donor with HPV-associated anogenital cancer. The DNA of the CDR3 is TGTGCCAGCAGCGCCGGGCAAAGGGGTTCTGAAGCTTTCTTT. Translating it yields CASSAGQRGSEAFF.